This entry lists 29 T cell receptor beta chains sequenced from one sample in a study of tissue T cells after allogeneic stem cell transplantation. TCRdb's copy holds only in-frame clones and misses some; the assay was immunoSEQ multiplex PCR. The sample lists thousands of clones, roughly 48% occurring once. Time point indicated: mouse harvest day 7 after allogeneic transplant. Each mouse received 10^7 T-cell-depleted marrow cells plus 10^6 splenic CD5+ T cells by tail vein. The sample taken for sequencing was gut tissue. The source is a female BALB/c mouse given C57BL/6 T cells with graft-versus-host disease after an allogeneic hematopoietic cell transplant.

A note on this clone: Gene names are mouse gene names. The CDR3 end lies 1 residue beyond the end of the read and is filled in from the germline J gene. This sequence joins TRBV26 and TRBJ1-3; 7 positions agree with TRBD1. V lost 2 bases and J lost 2; bases outside the gene matches: 3. The CDR3 runs 15 residues. Germline V gene data show CDR1 as KGHPV and CDR2 as FQNQEV (reference sequence). The CDR3 DNA, read in part, is TGTGCCAGCAGTCTGATAGGACAGGCTGGAAATACGCTCTAT. It yields the protein CASSLIGQAGNTLY. The complete CDR3 protein is CASSLIGQAGNTLYF. The full variable domain, completed using reference TRBV26 and TRBJ1-3, is NSKVIQTPRYLVKGQGQKAKMRCIPEKGHPVVFWYQQNKNNEFKFLINFQNQEVLQQIDMTEKRFSAECPSNSPCSLEIQSSEAGDSALYLCASSLIGQAGNTLYFGEGSRLIVV.

With regard to this clone: Gene names follow the mouse nomenclature. The CDR3 end is not reached by the read, which stops 1 residue before it; the germline J gene fills it in. The J gene is TRBJ1-6, the V gene TRBV15; no definite D call. TRBJ1-6 is an ORF for which the function is uncertain. There are 12 residues in the CDR3. Germline CDR1 and CDR2: SGHND and FRSKSL. Trimming pared 5 bases from V and 6 bases from J, leaving 5 bases between. The CDR3 sequence is CASSPLNSPLYF. CDR3 bases read: TGTGCCAGCAGTCCCCTTAATTCGCCCCTCTAC.

On this clone: Gene names are the mouse ones. The read finishes 1 residue shy of the CDR3 end, and the germline J gene is used to complete it. This chain joins TRBV26 and TRBJ1-3; TRBD1 aligns across 11 bases. The CDR3 has 15 residues. Germline lookup yields CDR1 KGHPV and CDR2 FQNQEV (reference sequence). Trimming cost V 6 bases and J 2 bases; bases outside gene matches: 3. The sequenced CDR3 bases are TGTGCCAGCAGACCGGGACAGGGGGCTGGAAATACGCTCTAT. Amino acid sequence: CASRPGQGAGNTLY. In full, the CDR3 is CASRPGQGAGNTLYF.

On this clone: Germline and genes: mouse. CDR3 DNA, as far as it was read: TGCACCTGCAGTGCAGAACGTGCAAACACAGAAGTCTTC. Translated, it gives CTCSAERANTEVF. The whole CDR3 protein is CTCSAERANTEVFF. This chain uses TRBV1 with TRBJ1-1, with D uncertain. The read gets to within 1 residue of the CDR3 end, and the germline J gene fills in the rest. The CDR3 runs to 14 residues. The germline V and J ends were trimmed by 0 bases and 0 bases, with 5 bases remaining between them. The germline V gene encodes CDR1 NSQYPW and CDR2 LRSPGD (reference sequence).

A note on this clone: These gene names are mouse names. From the germline J gene comes the end of the CDR3, since the read stops 1 residue before it. The chain has TRBV5 and TRBJ2-4; TRBD2 aligns across 9 bases. Germline V lookup: CDR1 LGHNA, CDR2 YNLKQL (reference sequence). The length of the CDR3 is 15 residues. V trimming: 4 bases; J trimming: 0 bases; junction bases outside the gene matches: 2. The part of the CDR3 DNA that was read is TGTGCCAGCAGCCTGGACTGGGGAAGTCAAAACACCTTGTAC. Translated: CASSLDWGSQNTLY. The complete CDR3 protein is CASSLDWGSQNTLYF.

About this clone itself: The genes are named according to mouse. CDR3 bases read: TGTGCCAGCGGTGATGCCAGACTGGGGGAGATTTATGAACAGTAC. This sequence encodes CASGDARLGEIYEQY. The CDR3 in full is CASGDARLGEIYEQYF. V gene TRBV13-2 combines with J gene TRBJ2-7; 9 bases are shared with TRBD2. The read falls 1 residue short of the CDR3 end, and the missing part is taken from the germline J gene. V dropped 0 bases and J dropped 4; count of bases not matched to a gene: 8. The CDR3 is 16 residues long. From germline, CDR1 is NNHNN and CDR2 SYGAGS (reference sequence).

This clone was seen more than once but under ten times. The gene names given are mouse names. The read terminates 1 residue before the CDR3 end, so the remaining end is supplied by the germline J gene. This chain uses TRBV3 with TRBJ1-4; D call uncertain. Germline loops: CDR1 SNHLY, CDR2 FYNGKV (reference sequence). CDR3 size: 13 residues. Trimming took 4 bases from V and 2 from J, leaving 5 bases between them. This CDR3 is CASSSQSNERLFF. CDR3 bases read: TGTGCCAGCAGCTCACAGTCCAACGAAAGATTATTT.

As regards this clone: The listed genes are named as in mouse. The CDR3 end lies 1 residue beyond the end of the read and is filled in from the germline J gene. J is TRBJ2-4 and V is TRBV31; the D is unclear. Deletions cut 1 base from V and 5 bases from J, with 7 bases between. The CDR3 covers 12 residues. The V gene's germline CDR1 is GKSSPN and CDR2 SITVG. The CDR3 region is CAWSPRRNTLYF. The DNA read from the CDR3 is TGTGCCTGGAGTCCCCGGAGAAACACCTTGTAC.

This clone is classed as medium-sized (0.01 to 0.1%). Gene names denote mouse genes. The read stops 1 residue short of the end of the CDR3; the missing end is completed from the germline J gene. The rearrangement uses TRBV26 and TRBJ1-3; D call uncertain. CDR1 and CDR2 (germline): KGHPV, FQNQEV (reference sequence). V was cut by 2 bases and J by 0 bases, with 5 bases left in between. This CDR3 spans 14 amino acids. The sequenced CDR3 bases are TGTGCCAGCAGTCTGGTCAATTCTGGAAATACGCTCTAT. It yields the protein CASSLVNSGNTLY. The CDR3 reads in full as CASSLVNSGNTLYF.

With respect to this clone: The gene symbols are mouse symbols. Coverage ceases 1 residue before the CDR3 finishes, and the germline J gene fills in the end. This chain connects TRBV3 to TRBJ2-4; no clear D. CDR1 is SNHLY and CDR2 is FYNGKV in the germline V gene (reference sequence). V shed 0 bases and J shed 2 bases, with 6 bases lying between them. CDR3 size: 14 residues. The CDR3 sequence is CASSLARNQNTLYF. The DNA read from the CDR3 is TGTGCCAGCAGCTTAGCGAGAAATCAAAACACCTTGTAC.

This clone was observed a few times. Gene labels here are mouse ones. The DNA read from the CDR3 is TGTGCCAGCAGCCCTCAGGGGGCGGAAGACACCCAGTAC. Amino acid sequence: CASSPQGAEDTQY. The full CDR3 sequence reads CASSPQGAEDTQYF. This rearrangement joins TRBV14 to TRBJ2-5; 8 positions agree with TRBD1. The read falls 1 residue short of the CDR3 end, and the missing part is taken from the germline J gene. This CDR3 is built from 14 residues. Germline CDR1 reads SGHDT; CDR2 reads FRDEAV. Trimming at V came to 5 bases and at J to 4 bases, leaving 6 bases not matched to a gene.

As for this clone: The gene names here belong to mouse. Read coverage stops 1 residue before the CDR3 terminus; the germline J gene supplies the remainder. The J gene is TRBJ1-6, the V gene TRBV24; 7 nucleotides line up with TRBD1. TRBJ1-6 is an ORF for which the function is uncertain. The ends lost 0 bases at V and 5 bases at J; junction bases unmatched: 4. This CDR3 is built from 16 residues. Per germline, CDR1 KGHTA and CDR2 FRNEEI. CDR3 bases read: TGTGCCAGCAGTCTGTATGAAGGGACAGATAATTCGCCCCTCTAC. Its protein product is CASSLYEGTDNSPLY. The full CDR3 protein is CASSLYEGTDNSPLYF.

This clone has only a few counts. Mouse gene names apply. The sequence runs out 1 residue before the end of the CDR3; the remainder is reconstructed from the germline J gene. This chain joins TRBV16 and TRBJ2-7, with 7 bases matching TRBD1. Germline CDR1 is SGHSA and CDR2 is FRNQAP. The V and J ends lost 1 base and 4 bases, in that order; junction bases with no gene match: 1. CDR3 length equals 13 residues. CDR3 region: CASSLGGQYEQYF. CDR3 DNA (partial): TGTGCAAGCAGCTTAGGGGGACAGTATGAACAGTAC.

About this clone: Gene names are mouse gene names. Read coverage stops 1 residue before the CDR3 terminus; the germline J gene supplies the remainder. V is TRBV26 and J is TRBJ1-2; a possible D gene is TRBD1 (5 bases). Germline V gene sequence: CDR1 KGHPV, CDR2 FQNQEV (reference sequence). The CDR3 spans 13 residues. Trimming cost V 3 bases and J 5 bases, with 10 bases left between them. The CDR3 sequence: CASSLAGRSDYTF. CDR3 bases read: TGTGCCAGCAGTCTCGCAGGGCGTTCCGACTACACC. The variable domain in full, completed from reference TRBV26 and TRBJ1-2, reads NSKVIQTPRYLVKGQGQKAKMRCIPEKGHPVVFWYQQNKNNEFKFLINFQNQEVLQQIDMTEKRFSAECPSNSPCSLEIQSSEAGDSALYLCASSLAGRSDYTFGSGTRLLVI.

A note on this clone: Gene names refer to mouse genes. With the read ending 1 residue before the CDR3 end, the germline J gene is used to fill in that end. The rearrangement joins TRBV26 to TRBJ1-2, with a weak D call TRBD1 (6 bases). The CDR3 runs 14 residues. CDR1 is KGHPV and CDR2 is FQNQEV in the germline V gene (reference sequence). V was clipped by 3 bases and J by 2 bases, with 10 bases between them. The CDR3 protein is CASSLGTPNSDYTF. The covered CDR3 bases are TGTGCCAGCAGTCTAGGGACACCTAACTCCGACTACACC.

In this sample, this clone turned up a few times. The gene names given are mouse names. The read terminates 1 residue ahead of where the CDR3 ends, so the germline J gene completes it. The chain combines TRBV26 with TRBJ1-3; D not resolved. V gave up 1 base and J gave up 0 bases, with 4 bases separating them. The germline gives CDR1 KGHPV, CDR2 FQNQEV (reference sequence). The CDR3 spans 14 residues. The CDR3 reads CASSLYDSGNTLYF. CDR3 DNA, as far as it was read: TGTGCCAGCAGTCTGTATGATTCTGGAAATACGCTCTAT.

As regards this clone: Mouse germline and gene names are used. The read terminates 1 residue ahead of where the CDR3 ends, so the germline J gene completes it. V and J are TRBV23 and TRBJ2-1; the listed D gene, TRBD2, was not tested against the DNA. CDR3 size: 15 residues. Germline V lookup: CDR1 KGHTA, CDR2 FQNQQP. Here the CDR3 reads CSSSPWGGNYAEQFF. Incomplete CDR3 DNA: TGCTCCAGCAGTCCCTGGGGGGGTAACTATGCTGAGCAGTTC.

This clone has a handful of counts. All gene names here are mouse names. Read data end 1 residue before the CDR3 end; the end is taken from the germline J gene. This chain links TRBV23 with TRBJ2-4; TRBD2, as called in the table, went unchecked against the DNA. CDR1 KGHTA and CDR2 FQNQQP come from the germline V gene. CDR3 length equals 14 residues. The CDR3 loop reads CSSSLDWGDNTLYF. The CDR3 bases that were read are TGCTCCAGCAGTCTCGACTGGGGGGACAACACCTTGTAC.

About this clone itself: Genes and germline are mouse. The sequenced fragment ends 1 residue before the CDR3 boundary, so the rest is inferred from the germline J gene. The chain carries TRBV12-1 and TRBJ1-1; maybe TRBD1 (5 bases). Germline CDR1 SGHSN, CDR2 HYEKVE. CDR3 size: 13 residues. V lost 4 bases, J lost 1 base, and 9 bases lay in between. CDR3 DNA, as far as it was read: TGTGCCAGCTCATCGACAGTAAACACAGAAGTCTTC. Translating gives CASSSTVNTEVF. The entire CDR3 protein is CASSSTVNTEVFF.

About this clone itself: Gene names follow the mouse nomenclature. The CDR3 is cut off 1 residue early in the read; its end comes from the germline J gene. The chain joins TRBV3 to TRBJ2-2; 8 bases are shared with TRBD1. Germline values: CDR1 SNHLY, CDR2 FYNGKV (reference sequence). The CDR3 extends over 15 amino acids. V lost 5 bases to trimming and J lost 0 bases; unmatched junction nucleotides: 2. This chain's CDR3 is CASSPGQANTGQLYF. The covered CDR3 bases are TGTGCCAGCAGCCCGGGACAGGCAAACACCGGGCAGCTCTAC.

Concerning this clone itself: Genes and germline are mouse. The sequenced fragment ends 1 residue before the CDR3 boundary, so the rest is inferred from the germline J gene. The rearrangement links TRBV26 to TRBJ1-2, with D tentatively TRBD1 (6 bases). Germline V CDR1 and CDR2: KGHPV, FQNQEV (reference sequence). This CDR3 region has 14 residues. Trimming took 4 bases from V and 0 from J, leaving 9 bases between them. Incomplete CDR3 DNA: TGTGCCAGCAGTCATCGACAGGCAAACTCCGACTACACC. It encodes CASSHRQANSDYT. The complete CDR3 sequence is CASSHRQANSDYTF.

In regard to this clone: The listed genes are named as in mouse. The sequence runs out 1 residue before the end of the CDR3; the remainder is reconstructed from the germline J gene. The chain has TRBV26 and TRBJ2-2; 9 positions agree with TRBD2. Germline CDR1 KGHPV, CDR2 FQNQEV (reference sequence). This CDR3 is 15 amino acids long. The J segment lost 0 bases and the V segment lost 4 bases, leaving 0 bases of the junction unmatched. Incomplete CDR3 DNA: TGTGCCAGCAGTCCTGGGGGGGCAAACACCGGGCAGCTCTAC. Amino acid sequence: CASSPGGANTGQLY. The whole CDR3 protein reads CASSPGGANTGQLYF. Variable domain in full (rest from reference TRBV26 and TRBJ2-2): NSKVIQTPRYLVKGQGQKAKMRCIPEKGHPVVFWYQQNKNNEFKFLINFQNQEVLQQIDMTEKRFSAECPSNSPCSLEIQSSEAGDSALYLCASSPGGANTGQLYFGEGSKLTVL.

This clone was found a few times. All gene names here are mouse names. The read ends 1 residue shy of where the CDR3 ends; the end is completed using the germline J gene. The chain employs TRBV3 and TRBJ2-1, with a possible D match to TRBD1 (5 bases). The CDR3 contains 13 residues. Germline values: CDR1 SNHLY, CDR2 FYNGKV (reference sequence). Trimming stripped 3 bases from V and 4 bases from J, with 7 bases between. The CDR3 is CASSFQGYAEQFF. CDR3 bases read: TGTGCCAGCAGCTTTCAGGGTTATGCTGAGCAGTTC.

Points on this clone: Gene names and germline match the mouse. Sequencing ends 1 residue short of the CDR3 end; the germline J gene provides the rest. The chain carries TRBV26 and TRBJ2-2; D perhaps matches TRBD1 (6 bases). Germline lookup yields CDR1 KGHPV and CDR2 FQNQEV (reference sequence). Trimming took off 5 bases at V and 0 bases at J, with 7 bases between the two ends. The CDR3 runs to 14 residues. Partial CDR3 DNA: TGTGCCAGCAGTGGGACAACAAACACCGGGCAGCTCTAC. As protein: CASSGTTNTGQLY. The full-length CDR3 reads as CASSGTTNTGQLYF.

Regarding this clone: Gene names are mouse gene names. The read terminates 1 residue before the CDR3 end, so the remaining end is supplied by the germline J gene. The chain couples TRBV16 to TRBJ1-4, with a tentative D call TRBD1 (5 bases). Trimming cost V 4 bases and J 1 base, with 10 bases left between them. The CDR3 runs 15 residues. The germline V gene encodes CDR1 SGHSA and CDR2 FRNQAP. The CDR3 loop reads CASSSSGPSNERLFF. The covered CDR3 bases are TGTGCAAGCAGCTCCTCAGGGCCTTCCAACGAAAGATTATTT.

Only a few counts were recorded for this clone. Gene names are the mouse ones. The CDR3 is cut off 1 residue early in the read; its end comes from the germline J gene. The gene calls are TRBV26 and TRBJ1-3; D might be TRBD1 (5 bases). The germline V gene encodes CDR1 KGHPV and CDR2 FQNQEV (reference sequence). The CDR3 is made up of 13 amino acids. Trimming shortened V by 3 bases and J by 4 bases, and 7 bases separated the two germline ends. CDR3 region: CASSLQGGNTLYF. Partial CDR3 DNA: TGTGCCAGCAGTCTCCAGGGAGGAAATACGCTCTAT.

On this clone itself: Gene labels here are mouse ones. The CDR3 end falls 1 residue outside the read, so it is completed with the germline J gene. The V and J genes are TRBV23 and TRBJ2-3; TRBD2, the table's D call, was not compared with the DNA. The CDR3 totals 15 residues. The germline V gene encodes CDR1 KGHTA and CDR2 FQNQQP. The sequenced CDR3 bases are TGCTCCAGCAGGGAGACTGGGGGGGCGCCAGAAACGCTGTAT. It specifies CSSRETGGAPETLY. The CDR3 as a whole reads CSSRETGGAPETLYF. Supplemented by reference TRBV23 and TRBJ2-3, the full variable domain reads DAAVTQKPRYLIKMKGQEAEMKCIPEKGHTAVFWYQQKQSKELKFLIYFQNQQPLDQIDMVKERFSAVCPSSSLCSLGIRTCEAEDSALYLCSSRETGGAPETLYFGSGTRLTVL.

Concerning this clone itself: Gene names and germline match the mouse. The CDR3 bases that were read are TGTGCCAGCAGTCTGTCGAGGAATTCTGGAAATACGCTCTAT. Residues: CASSLSRNSGNTLY. The CDR3, in full, reads CASSLSRNSGNTLYF. This sequence joins TRBV26 and TRBJ1-3; D is ambiguous. The read terminates 1 residue ahead of where the CDR3 ends, so the germline J gene completes it. The germline V gene encodes CDR1 KGHPV and CDR2 FQNQEV (reference sequence). This CDR3 is 15 amino acids long. Trimming removed 0 bases from V and 0 bases from J, with 6 bases in between.

The table lists this clone with a few counts. Gene names denote mouse genes. From the germline J gene comes the end of the CDR3, since the read stops 1 residue before it. The same CDR3 is also encoded by other DNA sequences in this sample. The rearrangement joins TRBV3 to TRBJ2-7; 7 nucleotides agree with TRBD2. Unmatched junction bases numbered 5, after V lost 3 bases and J lost 6 bases. CDR3 length equals 13 residues. Germline V gives CDR1 SNHLY, CDR2 FYNGKV (reference sequence). The part of the CDR3 DNA that was read is TGTGCCAGCAGCTTGTCTGGGGGTGGTGAACAGTAC. Encoded protein: CASSLSGGGEQY. The full CDR3 protein is CASSLSGGGEQYF.